This entry concerns a single T cell receptor beta chain. Its antigen remains unidentified. Method: immunoSEQ multiplex PCR; TCRdb's copy keeps in-frame clones and lacks some. The sample has around 33,000 clones; roughly 80% are singletons. This sample was taken from a study of STAT5B mutations in CD4+ large granular lymphocyte leukemia. Findings and caveats of the study: Top patient clones used TRBV06 genes more often: 8/27 versus 2/35 in controls. Patient CD4-sorted repertoires stayed more clonal than healthy ones after leukemic-clone removal. Without HLA matching, higher CD4+ than CD8+ T-LGLL clonality could reflect small sample size.

V shed 3 bases and J shed 6 bases, with 19 bases lying between them. CDR1 is ENHRY and CDR2 is SYGVKD in the germline V gene. The CDR3 extends over 16 amino acids. Source material: CD4+ T cells from blood buffy coats. The source of this sequence is a human donor in good health. V is TRBV10-3 and J is TRBJ2-3; TRBD2 is a possible D gene (6 bases). The CDR3 sequence: CAISDGFTGGSDTQYF. Here the CDR3 DNA reads TGTGCCATCAGTGATGGATTTACAGGAGGGTCGGATACGCAGTATTTT.